Listed here are 11 T cell receptor beta chains from one sample, sequenced in a study of T cells in Graves' hyperthyroidism and ophthalmopathy. Authors of the study amplified TCR beta CDR3 regions from RNA transcripts. An initial round of RT-PCR targeting the TCR CDR3 relied on the HTBI primer set. TCRdb passed the multiplex PCR reads through MiXCR, listing each CDR3 protein once. The sample lists some 500,000 distinct CDR3 sequences; 24% were seen once. The sample consisted of blood. Receptors originate from a woman younger than 45 with Graves' ophthalmopathy.

The rearrangement uses TRBV9 and TRBJ1-2; D is uncertain. Germline assignment: CDR1 SGDLS and CDR2 YYNGEE. V was trimmed by 0 bases and J by 1 base, leaving 13 bases between them. The CDR3 contains 16 residues. The chain's CDR3 is CASSVGPGYYNYGYTF. The CDR3 nucleotides read TGTGCCAGCAGCGTAGGCCCAGGCTACTATAACTATGGCTACACCTTC. The full variable domain, its missing parts supplied by reference TRBV9 and TRBJ1-2, is DSGVTQTPKHLITATGQRVTLRCSPRSGDLSVYWYQQSLDQGLQFLIQYYNGEERAKGNILERFSAQQFPDLHSELNLSSLELGDSALYFCASSVGPGYYNYGYTFGSGTRLTVV.

A few counts support this clonotype. The genes are TRBV12-3 or TRBV12-4 and TRBJ1-2; a possible D gene is TRBD1 (5 bases). Trimming pared 5 bases from V and 2 bases from J, leaving 15 bases between. The CDR3 has 15 amino acids. The CDR3 DNA follows: TGTGCCAGCAGTCCCCCGGGCAGGGTAAACTATGGCTACACCTTC. Its translation is CASSPPGRVNYGYTF.

This clonotype was counted many times. The chain uses TRBV6-2 or TRBV6-3 and TRBJ1-3; D perhaps matches TRBD1 (5 bases). The germline V gene has CDR1 MNHEY and CDR2 SVGEGT. V lost 8 bases to trimming and J lost 4 bases, with 18 bases between them. The length of the CDR3 is 15 residues. The CDR3 protein is CASRDARFSGNTIYF. DNA of the CDR3: TGTGCCAGCCGGGACGCAAGGTTCTCCGGAAACACCATATATTTT.

The rearrangement uses TRBV2 and TRBJ1-2; D is perhaps TRBD1 (5 bases). CDR1 SNHLY and CDR2 FYNNEI come from the germline V gene. The CDR3 sequence is 11 residues long. Trimming stripped 11 bases from V and 8 bases from J, with 15 bases between. CDR3 protein: CACGQGFGYTF. For the CDR3, the DNA is TGTGCCTGCGGCCAGGGTTTCGGCTACACCTTC.

This clonotype was found many times. The chain links TRBV3-1 to TRBJ2-2; D is perhaps TRBD1 (5 bases). Germline CDR1 is LGHDT and CDR2 is YNNKEL (reference sequence). The germline V and J ends were trimmed by 4 bases and 1 base, with 10 bases remaining between them. This CDR3 has 15 amino acids. CDR3 region: CASSLFTGNTGELFF. CDR3 DNA sequence: TGTGCCAGCAGCCTCTTCACAGGGAACACCGGGGAGCTGTTTTTT.

This clonotype was picked up one time. One junction end disagrees with the germline gene, perhaps due to a read error. The chain is built from TRBV15 and TRBJ1-2, with D unclear. Germline V lookup: CDR1 LNHNV, CDR2 YYDKDF (reference sequence). The CDR3 is 13 residues long. CDR3 in amino acids: CATSRDKNYGYTF. Here the CDR3 DNA reads TGTGCCACCAGCCGAGACAAGAACTATGGCTACACCTTC.

The chain carries TRBV5-1 and TRBJ2-7; 10 nucleotides line up with TRBD2. V lost 0 bases to trimming and J lost 5 bases; unmatched junction nucleotides: 5. CDR3 length equals 15 residues. Germline CDR1 SGHRS, CDR2 YFSETQ. CDR3 protein: CASSLVVSGGNEQYF. The CDR3 bases are TGCGCCAGCAGCTTGGTCGTTAGCGGGGGGAACGAGCAGTACTTC.

This clonotype was counted only a few times. In DNA form, the CDR3 reads TGTGCTAGTGGTCGGACTAGCGCGCAAGAGACCCAGTACTTC. This gives the protein CASGRTSAQETQYF. This chain links TRBV12-5 with TRBJ2-5, with TRBD2 identical over 9 bases. The V and J ends lost 5 bases and 2 bases, in that order; junction bases with no gene match: 3. CDR1 and CDR2 (germline): LGHNT, FRNRAP. The CDR3 is made up of 14 amino acids.

This clonotype was counted ten times or more. This chain links TRBV29-1 with TRBJ1-2; D is unclear. With 4 bases removed from V and 3 bases from J, the gap between germline ends came to 3 bases. Germline CDR1 is SQVTM and CDR2 is ANQGSEA. CDR3 size: 10 residues. The chain's CDR3 is CSVGHYGYTF. The CDR3 DNA reads TGCAGCGTTGGCCACTATGGCTACACCTTC.

This clonotype was found many times. The J gene is TRBJ1-1, the V gene TRBV5-1; a weak D match, TRBD1 (5 bases). Trimming took 5 bases from V and 0 from J, leaving 17 bases between them. CDR1 is SGHRS, CDR2 YFSETQ, per germline. The CDR3 covers 16 residues. The CDR3 spells CASRLRDGRMNTEAFF. The CDR3 region has the DNA TGCGCCAGCAGACTCCGGGACGGACGAATGAACACTGAAGCTTTCTTT.

This clonotype came up many times. Here the CDR3 reads CSAEDSRPEAFF. The CDR3 DNA reads as TGCAGCGCTGAGGATAGTAGACCTGAAGCTTTCTTT. This chain connects TRBV29-1 to TRBJ1-1, with D unresolved. The CDR3 contains 12 residues. Germline V gene sequence: CDR1 SQVTM, CDR2 ANQGSEA. V lost 7 bases and J lost 6, with 15 bases in between.